This T cell receptor (beta chain) came from a study of blood T cell repertoires in COVID-19. Germline V lookup: CDR1 KGHDR, CDR2 SFDVKD. The CDR3 has 15 residues. The trim removed 3 bases at V and 5 bases at J, leaving 6 bases unmatched. Clones were sequenced by immunoSEQ multiplex PCR, and TCRdb holds only the in-frame ones, with some missing. This table has hundreds of thousands of clones, 70% to 90% appearing once. Input material: PBMCs or T cells enriched from blood (not recorded which). The J gene is TRBJ2-5, the V gene TRBV24-1; TRBD2 matches at 9 bases. The sequence was collected from a woman in her thirties or forties who had recovered from COVID-19. CDR3 coding DNA: TGTGCCACCAGTGATGTAGCGGGAGCTGGGGAGACCCAGTACTTC. This sequence encodes CATSDVAGAGETQYF.